The source of this TCR beta chain is a study of cytomegalovirus exposure and HLA in healthy donors. In the PCR, 60 Vbeta and 13 Jbeta primers were used. Sequencing used immunoSEQ multiplex PCR; TCRdb keeps in-frame clones, though not all of them. Of about 110,000 clones listed, roughly 68% are singletons. V lost 6 bases, J lost 0 bases, and 2 bases stayed unmatched. CDR3 size: 14 residues. Per germline, CDR1 MGHRA and CDR2 YSYEKL. The receptor's source is a man in his thirties or forties in good health and CMV-seropositive. The rearrangement links TRBV4-1 to TRBJ2-1; 7 bases agree with TRBD2. Sequencing used PBMCs. The CDR3 coding sequence is TGCGCCAGCAGAGCTAGCGGCTCCTACAATGAGCAGTTCTTC. Its translation is CASRASGSYNEQFF.